This T cell receptor beta chain was identified during a study of cytomegalovirus exposure and HLA in healthy donors. The study ran its PCR with 60 Vbeta and 13 Jbeta primers. Produced via immunoSEQ multiplex PCR; TCRdb's table is partial and in-frame only. The repertoire holds just over 150,000 clones, with approximately 85% as singletons. CDR1 is PRHDT and CDR2 is FYEKMQ in the germline V gene (reference sequence). This CDR3 has 14 amino acids. V was pared by 5 bases and J by 4 bases, with 14 bases between. The gene calls are TRBV13 and TRBJ1-2; D is perhaps TRBD1 (5 bases). The sequenced sample consisted of PBMCs. The TCR was taken from a man between 18 and 35 years old in good health and CMV-seropositive. The CDR3 protein is CASSAGGEGYGYTF. The CDR3 nucleotides read TGTGCCAGCAGCGCGGGGGGGGAGGGCTATGGCTACACCTTC.